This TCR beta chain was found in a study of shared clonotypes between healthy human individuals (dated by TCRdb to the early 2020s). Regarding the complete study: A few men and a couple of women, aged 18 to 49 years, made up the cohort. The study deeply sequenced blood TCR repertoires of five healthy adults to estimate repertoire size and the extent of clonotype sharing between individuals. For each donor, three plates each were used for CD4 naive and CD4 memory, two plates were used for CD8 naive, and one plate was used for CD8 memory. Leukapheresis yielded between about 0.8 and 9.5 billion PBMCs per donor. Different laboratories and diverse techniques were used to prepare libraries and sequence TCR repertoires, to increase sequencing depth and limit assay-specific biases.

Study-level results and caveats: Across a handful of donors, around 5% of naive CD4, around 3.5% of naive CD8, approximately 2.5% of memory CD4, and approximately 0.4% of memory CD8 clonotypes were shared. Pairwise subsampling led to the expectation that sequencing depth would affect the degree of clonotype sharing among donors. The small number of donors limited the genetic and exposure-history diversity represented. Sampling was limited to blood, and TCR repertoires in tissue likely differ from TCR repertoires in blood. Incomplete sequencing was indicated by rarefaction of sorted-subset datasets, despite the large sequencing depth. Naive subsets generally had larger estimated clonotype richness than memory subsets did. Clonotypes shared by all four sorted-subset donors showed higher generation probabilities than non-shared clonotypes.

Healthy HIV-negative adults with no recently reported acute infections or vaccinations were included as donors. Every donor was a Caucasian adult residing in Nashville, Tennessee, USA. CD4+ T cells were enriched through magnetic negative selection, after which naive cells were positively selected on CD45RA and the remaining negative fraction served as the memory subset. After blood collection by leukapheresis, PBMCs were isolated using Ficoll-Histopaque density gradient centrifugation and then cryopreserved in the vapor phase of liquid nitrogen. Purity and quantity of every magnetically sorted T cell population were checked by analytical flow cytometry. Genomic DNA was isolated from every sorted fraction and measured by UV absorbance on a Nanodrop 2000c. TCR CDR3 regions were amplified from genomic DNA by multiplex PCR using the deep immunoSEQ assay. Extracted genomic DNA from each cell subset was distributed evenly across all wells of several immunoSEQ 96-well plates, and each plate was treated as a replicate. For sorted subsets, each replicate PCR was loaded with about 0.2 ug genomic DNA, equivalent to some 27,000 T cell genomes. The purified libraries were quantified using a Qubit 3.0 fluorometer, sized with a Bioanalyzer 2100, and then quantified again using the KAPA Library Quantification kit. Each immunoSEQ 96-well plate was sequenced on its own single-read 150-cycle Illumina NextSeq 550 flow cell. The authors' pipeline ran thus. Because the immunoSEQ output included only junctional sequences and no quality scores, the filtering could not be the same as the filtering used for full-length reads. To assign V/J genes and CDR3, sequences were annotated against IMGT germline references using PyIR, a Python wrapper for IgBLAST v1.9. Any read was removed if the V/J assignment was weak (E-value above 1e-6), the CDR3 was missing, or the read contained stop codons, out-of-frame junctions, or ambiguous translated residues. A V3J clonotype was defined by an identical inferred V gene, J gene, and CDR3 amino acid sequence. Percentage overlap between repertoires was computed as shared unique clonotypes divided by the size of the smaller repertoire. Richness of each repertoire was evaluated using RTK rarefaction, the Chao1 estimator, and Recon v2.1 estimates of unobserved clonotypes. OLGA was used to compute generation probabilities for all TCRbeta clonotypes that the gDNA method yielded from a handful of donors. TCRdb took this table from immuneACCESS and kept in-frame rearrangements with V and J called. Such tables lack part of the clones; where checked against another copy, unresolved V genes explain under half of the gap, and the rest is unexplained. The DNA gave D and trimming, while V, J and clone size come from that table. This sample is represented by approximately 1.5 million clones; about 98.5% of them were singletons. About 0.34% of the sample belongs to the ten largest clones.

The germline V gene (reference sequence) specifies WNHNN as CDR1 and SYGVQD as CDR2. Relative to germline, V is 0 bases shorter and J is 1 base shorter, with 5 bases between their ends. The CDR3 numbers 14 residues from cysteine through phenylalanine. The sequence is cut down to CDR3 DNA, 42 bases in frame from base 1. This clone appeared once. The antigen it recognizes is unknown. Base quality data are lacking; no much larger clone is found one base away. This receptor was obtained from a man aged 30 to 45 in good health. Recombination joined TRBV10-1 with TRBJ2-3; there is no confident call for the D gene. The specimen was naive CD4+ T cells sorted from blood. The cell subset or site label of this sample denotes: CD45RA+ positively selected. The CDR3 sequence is CASSESTRTDTQYF. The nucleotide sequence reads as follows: TGCGCCAGCAGTGAGTCGACCCGCACAGATACGCAGTATTTT.